One TCR beta chain is described in this entry. This record comes from a study of blood T cell repertoires in COVID-19. Turning to the study itself: Sites across the United States, Italy and Spain contributed samples from acute and convalescent COVID-19. Sample material is recorded as cDNA or gDNA derived from T cells, B-cell-depleted T cells, or PBMCs.

V was pared by 0 bases and J by 4 bases, with 14 bases of the junction left unmatched. The CDR3 spans 19 residues. Germline values: CDR1 SGHVS, CDR2 FNYEAQ. Sequencing used immunoSEQ multiplex PCR; TCRdb keeps in-frame clones, though not all of them. The table lists just under 40,000 clones, approximately 85% of them singletons, with 9.9% in the top ten. The material sequenced was peripheral blood. The sequence was obtained from a human donor in a cohort sampled during active COVID-19. This chain connects TRBV7-6 to TRBJ2-7; 11 positions agree with TRBD2. CDR3 bases: TGTGCCAGCAGCTTAGCTTCGAGCAAGGGACTAGCGGCGGGGTACGAGCAGTACTTC. This sequence encodes CASSLASSKGLAAGYEQYF.